What follows are 26 T cell receptor beta chains derived from one specimen sequenced in a study of blood T cells in healthy people across ages. A J-beta primer mix and a sample-barcoded 5' primer were used in a second PCR of roughly 6 to 11 cycles. MiXCR, run by TCRdb on the 5' RACE reads, gives a single entry per CDR3 protein. Found here are hundreds of thousands of distinct CDR3 sequences, over 40% of them singletons; the top ten hold around an eighth. Sequencing used blood. These receptors all come from a woman of 80 years or more in good health.

On this clonotype itself: With a much larger clone just one base away, this may be a read error. V usage is TRBV2 and J usage is TRBJ2-1, with 12 nucleotides matching TRBD2. The CDR3 contains 17 residues. J was trimmed by 9 bases and V by 6 bases; bases with no gene match: 15. Germline loops: CDR1 SNHLY, CDR2 FYNNEI. As DNA, the CDR3 is TGTGCCAGCAGGACTACTAGCGGGGGGACCTCACCCCCTGAGCAGTTCTTC. It is translated as CASRTTSGGTSPPEQFF. Together with reference TRBV2 and TRBJ2-1, the CDR3 gives the full variable domain: EPEVTQTPSHQVTQMGQEVILRCVPISNHLYFYWYRQILGQKVEFLVSFYNNEISEKSEIFDDQFSVERPDGSNFTLKIRSTKLEDSAMYFCASRTTSGGTSPPEQFFGPGTRLTVL.

This clonotype was detected ten times or more. The V call is TRBV12-3 or TRBV12-4, the J call TRBJ2-1, with D tentatively TRBD1 or TRBD2 (6 bases each). Trimming shortened V by 7 bases and J by 10 bases, and 23 bases separated the two germline ends. The CDR3 consists of 15 residues. The CDR3 sequence: CASTLRGNERAEQFF. The CDR3 DNA reads TGTGCCAGCACTCTCAGGGGAAACGAGCGGGCCGAGCAGTTCTTC.

A remark on this clonotype: The germline gene is not matched at one end of the junction; a read error may be the cause. The chain uses TRBV7-2 and TRBJ1-6; D unclear. The V gene's germline CDR1 is SGHTA and CDR2 FQGNSA. The CDR3 sequence is 11 residues long. The CDR3 protein is CASTFSSPPHF. The CDR3 DNA reads as TGTGCCAGCACCTTCAGTTCACCCCCCCACTTT.

With regard to this clonotype: With a much larger clone just one base away, this may be a read error. The chain links TRBV5-5 to TRBJ2-3, with 10 bases aligning to TRBD2. Germline V lookup: CDR1 SGHKS, CDR2 YYEKEE (reference sequence). With 6 bases clipped from V and 5 bases from J, the junction kept 6 bases outside the gene matches. The CDR3 is made up of 14 amino acids. CDR3 sequence: CASNSGLAVDTQYF. CDR3 nucleotide sequence: TGTGCCAGCAACTCCGGACTAGCGGTAGATACGCAGTATTTT.

This clonotype was recorded at least ten times. The chain recombines TRBV29-1 with TRBJ2-5; tentatively, D is TRBD1 or TRBD2 (6 bases each). The germline V gene encodes CDR1 SQVTM and CDR2 ANQGSEA. This CDR3 region has 12 residues. The CDR3 spells CTLSGAGETQYF. DNA for the CDR3: TGCACCCTCTCGGGGGCAGGGGAGACCCAGTACTTC. Complete variable domain (other parts from reference TRBV29-1 and TRBJ2-5): SAVISQKPSRDICQRGTSLTIQCQVDSQVTMMFWYRQQPGQSLTLIATANQGSEATYESGFVIDKFPISRPNLTFSTLTVSNMSPEDSSIYLCTLSGAGETQYFGPGTRLLVL.

The rearrangement links TRBV24-1 to TRBJ1-1; D is unresolved. The CDR3 has 15 residues. The V gene lost 2 bases and the J gene lost 1 base, with 10 bases spanning the gap. Looked up from germline, CDR1 is KGHDR and CDR2 is SFDVKD. The CDR3 DNA sequence: TGTGCCACCAGTGATTCGGTGAGCGGGAACACTGAAGCTTTCTTT. Translated, it gives CATSDSVSGNTEAFF.

Worth noting for this clonotype: It may be a read error: a sequence one base away is much more abundant. This chain connects TRBV12-3 or TRBV12-4 to TRBJ1-4; 7 bases match TRBD1. The CDR3 sequence is 15 residues long. CDR3 coding DNA: TGTGTCAGCAAGGGACAGATGGGGGTGAAGGAAAAACTGTTTTTT. It codes for CVSKGQMGVKEKLFF.

The chain joins TRBV7-2 to TRBJ2-7; 9 bases agree with TRBD1. V lost 6 bases, J lost 3 bases, and 9 bases stayed unmatched. CDR3 length: 15 amino acids. Germline V gene sequence: CDR1 SGHTA, CDR2 FQGNSA. CDR3 sequence (DNA): TGTGCCAGCAGGAAGACCACAGGGGGCAGCTACGAGCAGTACTTC. Its translation is CASRKTTGGSYEQYF. The full variable domain, rest sourced from reference TRBV7-2 and TRBJ2-7, is GAGVSQSPSNKVTEKGKDVELRCDPISGHTALYWYRQSLGQGLEFLIYFQGNSAPDKSGLPSDRFSAERTGGSVSTLTIQRTQQEDSAVYLCASRKTTGGSYEQYFGPGTRLTVT.

This rearrangement joins TRBV5-1 to TRBJ2-7; 9 bases map to TRBD1. Germline CDR1 is SGHRS and CDR2 is YFSETQ. The CDR3 is 13 residues long. Unmatched junction bases numbered 5, after V lost 3 bases and J lost 7 bases. In nucleotides, the CDR3 is TGCGCCAGCAGCTCTGACAGGGGGAATGAGCAGTACTTC. Its protein is CASSSDRGNEQYF.

This clonotype came up many times. The V and J genes are TRBV27 and TRBJ2-2, with D uncertain. Germline loops: CDR1 MNHEY, CDR2 SMNVEV (reference sequence). Trimming left V 8 bases short and J 1 base short, with 8 bases between. The CDR3 has 13 residues. The CDR3 region has the DNA TGTGCCAGCGAAAACGGGAACACCGGGGAGCTGTTTTTT. The encoded protein is CASENGNTGELFF.

This clonotype was counted only a few times. Its ends do not fully match the called genes, so a read error is possible. V usage is TRBV30 and J usage is TRBJ2-1; maybe TRBD2 (6 bases). The CDR3 runs to 11 residues. Per germline, CDR1 GTSNPN and CDR2 SVGIG (reference sequence). CDR3 sequence: CAGTAYNEQFF. The CDR3 region has the DNA TGCGCCGGGACTGCTTACAATGAGCAGTTCTTC.

As concerns this clonotype: A much larger clone is a single base away; this may be a read error. The chain couples TRBV7-9 to TRBJ2-7; D is undetermined. The closer fit of TRBJ2-1 to the DNA end suggests the J call may be wrong. The CDR3 contains 14 residues. Germline V gene sequence: CDR1 SEHNR, CDR2 FQNEAQ (reference sequence). DNA for the CDR3: TGTGCCAGCAGCCTCTGGCTGAAACCCTACGAGCAGTTCTTC. As protein: CASSLWLKPYEQFF.

The CDR3 loop reads CSVQGGSPGANVLTF. CDR3 in DNA: TGCAGCGTACAGGGGGGCTCGCCTGGGGCCAACGTCCTGACTTTC. The chain couples TRBV29-1 to TRBJ2-6, with 8 nucleotides matching TRBD1. V was pared by 6 bases and J by 2 bases, with 6 bases of the junction left unmatched. The length of the CDR3 is 15 residues. Germline V gives CDR1 SQVTM, CDR2 ANQGSEA.

This clonotype was recorded many times. The V gene is TRBV5-1, the J gene TRBJ2-7, with TRBD2 matching over 11 bases. This CDR3 contains 17 residues. In germline, CDR1 is SGHRS, CDR2 YFSETQ. Germline trimming cut 2 bases from V and 0 bases from J; bases unmatched to any gene: 7. CDR3 nucleotides: TGCGCCAGCAGCTTCCTCACCGGGACTAGCGGCTCCTACGAGCAGTACTTC. Its translation: CASSFLTGTSGSYEQYF.

The gene calls are TRBV29-1 and TRBJ2-7, with 8 bases that match TRBD1. The CDR3 has 16 amino acids. Germline lookup yields CDR1 SQVTM and CDR2 ANQGSEA. With V trimmed by 3 bases and J by 1 base, 11 bases remained unmatched. The CDR3, as DNA: TGCAGCGTTGAGGGCCAAAGTGACAGGGGTTCCTACGAGCAGTACTTC. It is translated as CSVEGQSDRGSYEQYF.

The chain carries TRBV7-8 and TRBJ1-5, with TRBD1 matching over 7 bases. Germline V gives CDR1 SGHVS, CDR2 FQNEAQ. This CDR3 region has 15 residues. Germline trimming cut 8 bases from V and 0 bases from J; bases unmatched to any gene: 7. The CDR3 DNA is TGTGCCAGCGACCCCAGGGGGTTTAGCAATCAGCCCCAGCATTTT. Translating it yields CASDPRGFSNQPQHF.

A word on this clonotype: A much larger clone lies one base from this, so it may be a read error. The chain carries TRBV4-2 and TRBJ1-1; tentatively, D is TRBD1 (6 bases). The V gene's germline CDR1 is LGHNA and CDR2 YNFKEQ. The CDR3 is made up of 14 amino acids. CDR3 region: CASSLGGPNTKAFF. In DNA form, the CDR3 reads TGTGCCAGCAGCCTAGGGGGTCCGAACACTAAAGCTTTCTTT.

This clonotype was recorded many times. The chain combines TRBV5-1 with TRBJ2-7; D possibly corresponds to TRBD2 (6 bases). CDR1 is SGHRS and CDR2 is YFSETQ in the germline V gene. The CDR3 runs 15 residues. The V and J ends lost 0 bases and 3 bases respectively, with 13 bases between them. The CDR3 spells CASSLVGGRGYEQYF. Here the CDR3 DNA reads TGCGCCAGCAGCTTGGTGGGGGGAAGGGGCTACGAGCAGTACTTC.

The chain carries TRBV5-1 and TRBJ2-1; TRBD2 aligns across 12 bases. The J call could be wrong; TRBJ2-7 is a better fit for the DNA end. This CDR3 has 16 residues. Per the germline V gene, CDR1 is SGHRS and CDR2 is YFSETQ. The CDR3 protein is CASSLGTSGVSWEQYF. CDR3 nucleotides: TGCGCCAGCAGCTTGGGGACTAGCGGGGTATCATGGGAGCAGTACTTC.

V and J are TRBV5-5 and TRBJ2-1; D possibly corresponds to TRBD1 (6 bases). Germline V CDR1 and CDR2: SGHKS, YYEKEE (reference sequence). The CDR3 is made up of 14 amino acids. Trimming left V 4 bases short and J 1 base short, with 9 bases between. The CDR3 reads CASSDGQSYNEQFF. In nucleotides, the CDR3 is TGTGCCAGCAGCGACGGACAGTCCTACAATGAGCAGTTCTTC. The variable domain in full, with the rest retrieved from reference TRBV5-5 and TRBJ2-1, is DAGVTQSPTHLIKTRGQQVTLRCSPISGHKSVSWYQQVLGQGPQFIFQYYEKEERGRGNFPDRFSARQFPNYSSELNVNALLLGDSALYLCASSDGQSYNEQFFGPGTRLTVL.

V usage is TRBV15 and J usage is TRBJ2-7; possibly TRBD2 for D (7 bases). CDR3 length: 16 residues. From germline, CDR1 is LNHNV and CDR2 YYDKDF (reference sequence). Trimming stripped 1 base from V and 5 bases from J, with 18 bases between. The CDR3 region is CATSRGGGISVDEQYF. The CDR3 DNA follows: TGTGCCACCAGCAGAGGGGGGGGCATATCTGTGGACGAGCAGTACTTC.

On this clonotype itself: A clone one base away is much larger, so this may be a read error. The rearrangement joins TRBV12-3 or TRBV12-4 to TRBJ2-7; TRBD2 might be the D (6 bases). The CDR3 consists of 14 residues. The CDR3 DNA follows: TGTGCCAGCAGTGTAGCAGGGAGGCTCCTCGAGCAGTACTTC. It yields the protein CASSVAGRLLEQYF.

There are many counts of this clonotype. This chain connects TRBV7-9 to TRBJ1-4, with 7 nucleotides matching TRBD1. Germline CDR1 reads SEHNR; CDR2 reads FQNEAQ (reference sequence). V shed 5 bases, J shed 7 bases, and the junction held 1 base outside the gene matches. This CDR3 comprises 12 residues. The CDR3 protein is CASSGTAEKLFF. CDR3 DNA sequence: TGTGCCAGCAGCGGGACAGCTGAAAAACTGTTTTTT.

This chain links TRBV7-2 with TRBJ2-1, with D perhaps matching TRBD2 (6 bases). CDR3 length: 15 residues. Trimming took 6 bases from V and 9 from J, leaving 21 bases between them. The germline V gene encodes CDR1 SGHTA and CDR2 FQGNSA. CDR3 amino acids: CASSLRAGIMGEQFF. As DNA, the CDR3 is TGTGCCAGCAGTCTCAGGGCGGGAATAATGGGTGAGCAGTTCTTC.

The gene calls are TRBV7-3 and TRBJ2-5, with 8 nucleotides matching TRBD1. V lost 6 bases, J lost 1 base, and 7 bases stayed unmatched. The germline gives CDR1 SGHTA, CDR2 FQGTGA. The CDR3 consists of 15 residues. The CDR3 loop reads CASSRLGQAQETQYF. CDR3 DNA sequence: TGTGCCAGCAGTCGACTGGGACAGGCCCAAGAGACCCAGTACTTC.

This clonotype was recorded at least ten times. The chain employs TRBV24-1 and TRBJ2-3; 9 bases fit TRBD1. After removal of 4 bases from V and 4 bases from J, the junction contained 5 bases not matched to a gene. CDR3 length equals 15 residues. The germline CDR1 and CDR2 sequences are KGHDR and SFDVKD. CDR3 in amino acids: CATSEPGTGSDTQYF. The CDR3, as DNA: TGTGCCACCAGTGAACCCGGGACAGGGTCAGATACGCAGTATTTT.